Shown below are 9 T cell receptor beta chains from a single sample sequenced in a study of blood T cell repertoires in COVID-19. Using immunoSEQ multiplex PCR, the repertoire was profiled, and TCRdb retains in-frame clones only, with some absent. The sample lists roughly 190,000 clones; roughly 86% were seen once. The sequencing input was peripheral blood. The source is a man between 70 and 80 years old with acute or convalescent COVID-19.

The V call is TRBV5-1, the J call TRBJ1-5; TRBD1 is a possible D gene (6 bases). The length of the CDR3 is 15 residues. The germline gives CDR1 SGHRS, CDR2 YFSETQ. Trimming removed 2 bases at V and 3 bases at J, with 12 bases between. The CDR3 sequence is CASSFDGDNNQPQHF. CDR3 nucleotide sequence: TGCGCCAGCAGCTTTGATGGGGACAACAATCAGCCCCAGCATTTT.

This chain uses TRBV7-9 with TRBJ2-7; D unclear. The CDR3 sequence is 13 residues long. Germline V lookup: CDR1 SEHNR, CDR2 FQNEAQ (reference sequence). The V gene lost 5 bases and the J gene lost 3 bases, with 11 bases spanning the gap. The CDR3 nucleotides read TGTGCCAGCAGCCCCACTTCGGTCTACGAGCAGTACTTC. Translating gives CASSPTSVYEQYF.

This rearrangement joins TRBV10-1 to TRBJ2-7, with a weak D call TRBD2 (6 bases). Trimming removed 6 bases at V and 2 bases at J, with 11 bases between. The CDR3 runs to 13 residues. The germline V gene encodes CDR1 WNHNN and CDR2 SYGVQD (reference sequence). CDR3 bases: TGCGCCAGCAGCGGGAGTAGGACCTACGAGCAGTACTTC. It encodes CASSGSRTYEQYF.

The chain employs TRBV12-3 or TRBV12-4 and TRBJ2-1; TRBD2 aligns across 8 bases. This CDR3 is 13 amino acids long. Trimming took 10 bases from V and 5 from J; bases not matched to a gene: 7. The CDR3 sequence is CATTGGPHNEQFF. In nucleotides, the CDR3 is TGTGCCACCACGGGGGGGCCTCACAATGAGCAGTTCTTC.

The rearrangement uses TRBV5-1 and TRBJ1-4, with D maybe TRBD1 (6 bases). V was pared by 4 bases and J by 7 bases, with 20 bases between. Germline loops: CDR1 SGHRS, CDR2 YFSETQ. The CDR3 runs 16 residues. The CDR3 reads CASSNHRTVEIEKLFF. As DNA, the CDR3 is TGCGCCAGCAGCAACCACCGGACAGTCGAAATTGAAAAACTGTTTTTT.

This chain connects TRBV28 to TRBJ2-7, with D possibly being TRBD1 (6 bases). V lost 5 bases, J lost 0 bases, and 14 bases lay in between. CDR3 size: 15 residues. The V gene's germline CDR1 is MDHEN and CDR2 SYDVKM. CDR3 nucleotide sequence: TGTGCCAGCAGTGAGTCGGGACACAGCTCCTACGAGCAGTACTTC. This gives the protein CASSESGHSSYEQYF.

The chain employs TRBV11-2 and TRBJ2-7; D gene uncertain. The V gene's germline CDR1 is SGHAT and CDR2 FQNNGV. V was trimmed by 0 bases and J by 7 bases, leaving 13 bases between them. The CDR3 contains 14 residues. The CDR3 loop is CASSLDRIPREQYF. As DNA, the CDR3 is TGTGCCAGCAGCTTAGATAGGATCCCCAGGGAGCAGTACTTC.

The chain combines TRBV28 with TRBJ1-2; 10 bases align to TRBD1. Per germline, CDR1 MDHEN and CDR2 SYDVKM. The CDR3 loop spans 15 amino acids. Trimming removed 5 bases from V and 3 bases from J; junction bases left unmatched: 6. The CDR3 nucleotides read TGTGCCAGCAGTACCCTGGGGACAGGGGACTATGGCTACACCTTC. It is translated as CASSTLGTGDYGYTF.

The chain couples TRBV7-2 to TRBJ2-3; D gene unclear. The CDR3 loop spans 14 amino acids. The V end lost 2 bases, the J end lost 5 bases, and 11 bases lay between the germline ends. Germline CDR1 is SGHTA and CDR2 is FQGNSA. CDR3 nucleotides: TGTGCCAGCAGCTTAATAGCCGTCCGAGATACGCAGTATTTT. This translates into CASSLIAVRDTQYF.